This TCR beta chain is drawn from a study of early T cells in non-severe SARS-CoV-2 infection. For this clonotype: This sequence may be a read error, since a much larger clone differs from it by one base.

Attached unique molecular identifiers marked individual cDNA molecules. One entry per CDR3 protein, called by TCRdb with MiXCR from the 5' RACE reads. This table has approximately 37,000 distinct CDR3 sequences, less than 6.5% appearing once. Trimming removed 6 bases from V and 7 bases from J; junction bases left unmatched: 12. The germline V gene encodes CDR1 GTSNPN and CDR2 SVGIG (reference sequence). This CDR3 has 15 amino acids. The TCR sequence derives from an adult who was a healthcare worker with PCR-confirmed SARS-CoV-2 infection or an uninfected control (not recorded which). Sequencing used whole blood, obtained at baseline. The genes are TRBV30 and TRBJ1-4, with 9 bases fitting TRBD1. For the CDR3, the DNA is TGTGCCTGTACCGGGACAGGGTGCAACGGTGAAAAACTGTTTTTT. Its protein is CACTGTGCNGEKLFF.